This T cell receptor (beta chain) was sequenced in a study of beta chain features in type 1 diabetes. With respect to this clone: Its matching antigen is unknown.

Every bit of the isolated RNA underwent reverse transcription, so sequencing read expressed TCRB transcripts. The protocol was immunoSEQ multiplex PCR, while the TCRdb copy is restricted to in-frame clones and leaves out a portion. The sample yields around 160,000 clones, about 63% seen once. The CDR3 spans 14 residues. V trimming: 4 bases; J trimming: 7 bases; junction bases outside the gene matches: 8. Germline values: CDR1 MGHDK, CDR2 SYGVNS. General study results and limits: Type 1 diabetes patients showed a moderate but significant shortening of TCRB CDR3s in all four CD4+ subsets.

The material sequenced was naive CD4+ T cells from blood. The TCR originated in a man aged 25 to 40 with type 1 diabetes. This chain links TRBV25-1 with TRBJ2-7; TRBD2 matches 9 bases. The CDR3 DNA is TGTGCCAGCAGTGGGACTAGCGCTGTGAGGGAGCAGTACTTC. Its translation is CASSGTSAVREQYF.